Listed below are T cell receptor beta chains from one sample, sequenced in a study of blood T cells in healthy people across ages. Via MiXCR, TCRdb re-called the 5' RACE reads, giving one row per CDR3 protein. There are some 1.5 million distinct CDR3 sequences in the sample; 25% to 30% occur only once, and 7.7% lies in the top ten. The sample consisted of blood. All receptors derive from a woman under 40 in good health. CDR3s leave out the opening cysteine and the closing phenylalanine or tryptophan.

v_call: TRBV2; j_call: TRBJ2-1; cdr3_aa: ASRWVQDTYNEQF
v_call: TRBV27; j_call: TRBJ1-1; cdr3_aa: ASSLVRLGGGSEAF
v_call: TRBV5-1; j_call: TRBJ2-1; cdr3_aa: ASSRTGDGEQF
v_call: TRBV10-3; j_call: TRBJ2-1; cdr3_aa: AISEVPGGRANNEQF
v_call: TRBV28; j_call: TRBJ2-3; cdr3_aa: ASRPSGGLAADTQY
v_call: TRBV12-3/TRBV12-4; j_call: TRBJ1-5; cdr3_aa: ASSLDTGTSNQPQH
v_call: TRBV7-6; j_call: TRBJ2-5; cdr3_aa: ASSSQGSAGGETQY
v_call: TRBV6-1; j_call: TRBJ2-5; cdr3_aa: ASREGQVESQY
v_call: TRBV5-5; j_call: TRBJ2-3; cdr3_aa: ASSLVRTSTDTQY
v_call: TRBV29-1; j_call: TRBJ2-7; cdr3_aa: SVEGQESSYGQY
v_call: TRBV20-1; j_call: TRBJ2-1; cdr3_aa: SARGGGALDEQF
v_call: TRBV5-6; j_call: TRBJ2-7; cdr3_aa: ASSIIASAYEQY
v_call: TRBV10-2; j_call: TRBJ2-7; cdr3_aa: ASSDTGGAPEQY
v_call: TRBV7-2; j_call: TRBJ2-7; cdr3_aa: ASSLELRGGGEQY
v_call: TRBV5-6; j_call: TRBJ2-7; cdr3_aa: ASSLWGPYEQY
v_call: TRBV9; j_call: TRBJ2-1; cdr3_aa: SSSVASAGGYYNEQF
v_call: TRBV20-1; j_call: TRBJ2-7; cdr3_aa: SVRKSSYEQY
v_call: TRBV5-4; j_call: TRBJ2-6; cdr3_aa: ASSLGTPGANVLT
v_call: TRBV2; j_call: TRBJ1-5; cdr3_aa: ASSYGDSSNQPQH
v_call: TRBV7-3; j_call: TRBJ2-1; cdr3_aa: ASSPLIGGNEQF
v_call: TRBV3-1; j_call: TRBJ2-1; cdr3_aa: ASSQTSGGAPYNEQF
v_call: TRBV11-2; j_call: TRBJ2-7; cdr3_aa: ASSLEVLSSEQY
v_call: TRBV29-1; j_call: TRBJ2-1; cdr3_aa: SAAPRTGIHEQF
v_call: TRBV6-5; j_call: TRBJ1-6; cdr3_aa: ASRAGTAYNSPLH
v_call: TRBV4-3; j_call: TRBJ1-5; cdr3_aa: ASSRVFSNQPQH
v_call: TRBV7-7; j_call: TRBJ2-3; cdr3_aa: ASSPNDRTDTQY
v_call: TRBV5-1; j_call: TRBJ2-5; cdr3_aa: ASSWGLAGGEQETQY
v_call: TRBV5-1; j_call: TRBJ1-1; cdr3_aa: ASRPRQGFDTEAF
v_call: TRBV12-3/TRBV12-4; j_call: TRBJ2-1; cdr3_aa: ASGKAVMDEQF
v_call: TRBV12-3/TRBV12-4; j_call: TRBJ1-5; cdr3_aa: ASSFGWGPQH
v_call: TRBV11-2; j_call: TRBJ2-3; cdr3_aa: ASSPRTSGGTDTRY
v_call: TRBV20-1; j_call: TRBJ2-7; cdr3_aa: SARIEGYEQY
v_call: TRBV5-5; j_call: TRBJ2-7; cdr3_aa: ASSFDHYEQY
v_call: TRBV14; j_call: TRBJ2-7; cdr3_aa: ASSRRGREQY
v_call: TRBV20-1; j_call: TRBJ1-2; cdr3_aa: SVREGARGYT
v_call: TRBV9; j_call: TRBJ2-7; cdr3_aa: ASSVEAGPHSSYEQY
v_call: TRBV5-1; j_call: TRBJ1-1; cdr3_aa: ASSPAGTGAGGAF
v_call: TRBV20-1; j_call: TRBJ2-7; cdr3_aa: SAAPGYEQY
v_call: TRBV7-9; j_call: TRBJ1-4; cdr3_aa: ASSRDYPLF
v_call: TRBV5-4; j_call: .; cdr3_aa: ASSERSYNEQY
v_call: TRBV20-1; j_call: TRBJ2-7; cdr3_aa: SAAKGLGLYEQY
v_call: TRBV5-1; j_call: TRBJ2-4; cdr3_aa: ASSSTAGLTKNIQY
v_call: TRBV7-2; j_call: TRBJ2-7; cdr3_aa: ASSLVAPSSGPAYEQY
v_call: TRBV5-4; j_call: TRBJ2-1; cdr3_aa: ATHGPGASYNEQF
v_call: TRBV20-1; j_call: TRBJ2-5; cdr3_aa: SGRGGESFETQY
v_call: TRBV7-6; j_call: TRBJ2-2; cdr3_aa: ANSLEPGVGGELF
v_call: TRBV28; j_call: TRBJ1-1; cdr3_aa: ASRYIGGVAF
v_call: TRBV5-1; j_call: TRBJ2-1; cdr3_aa: ASSLETSFSEQF
v_call: TRBV3-1; j_call: TRBJ1-4; cdr3_aa: ASSLTLTNEKLF
v_call: TRBV6-1; j_call: TRBJ2-7; cdr3_aa: ASSETQTSEQY
v_call: TRBV2; j_call: TRBJ2-1; cdr3_aa: ASSDWTSGTGEQF
v_call: TRBV18; j_call: TRBJ2-6; cdr3_aa: ASSGAISGANVLT
v_call: TRBV6-5; j_call: TRBJ2-7; cdr3_aa: ASRSGQANYEQY
v_call: TRBV28; j_call: TRBJ2-1; cdr3_aa: AGLRGTHYDEQF
v_call: TRBV5-1; j_call: TRBJ2-3; cdr3_aa: ASSRNRDTQY
v_call: TRBV24-1; j_call: TRBJ2-1; cdr3_aa: ATSSATGFTYNEQF
v_call: TRBV6-5; j_call: TRBJ1-3; cdr3_aa: ASSYETGSSGNTIY
v_call: TRBV7-9; j_call: TRBJ2-1; cdr3_aa: ASIPNEQF
v_call: TRBV28; j_call: TRBJ2-6; cdr3_aa: ASSARTNVLT
v_call: TRBV5-1; j_call: TRBJ2-7; cdr3_aa: ASSSGTGDSYEQY